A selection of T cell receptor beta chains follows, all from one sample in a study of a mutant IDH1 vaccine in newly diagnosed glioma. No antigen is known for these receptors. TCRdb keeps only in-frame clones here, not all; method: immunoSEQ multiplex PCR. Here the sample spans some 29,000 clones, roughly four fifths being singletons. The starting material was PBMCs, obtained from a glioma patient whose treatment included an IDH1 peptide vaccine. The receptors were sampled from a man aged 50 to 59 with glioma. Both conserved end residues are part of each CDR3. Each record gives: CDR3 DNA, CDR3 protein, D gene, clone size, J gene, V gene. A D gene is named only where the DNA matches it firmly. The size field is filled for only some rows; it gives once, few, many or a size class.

DNA: TGCGCCAGCAGCTTGGTAAGACTAGCGGGCTACAATGAGCAGTTCTTC; CDR3: CASSLVRLAGYNEQFF; D: TRBD2; size: .; J: TRBJ2-1; V: TRBV5-1
DNA: TGTGCCAGCAGCTCGGGGAACAATCAGCCCCAGCATTTT; CDR3: CASSSGNNQPQHF; D: .; size: .; J: TRBJ1-5; V: TRBV11-2
DNA: TGTGCCAGCAGCACGGGACTAGCGGGGGTACAAGAGACCCAGTACTTC; CDR3: CASSTGLAGVQETQYF; D: TRBD2; size: .; J: TRBJ2-5; V: TRBV5-6
DNA: TGTGCCTGGATGGAGGAAAAACTGTTTTTT; CDR3: CAWMEEKLFF; D: .; size: few; J: TRBJ1-4; V: TRBV30
DNA: TGTGCCAGCCAAGGGGTGAACACTGAAGCTTTCTTT; CDR3: CASQGVNTEAFF; D: .; size: .; J: TRBJ1-1; V: TRBV19
DNA: TGCGCCAGCAGCCTCACTCCTCCTTCCGGGGCCAACGTCCTGACTTTC; CDR3: CASSLTPPSGANVLTF; D: .; size: .; J: TRBJ2-6; V: TRBV4-1
DNA: TGCGCCAGCAGCCAAGATATTAACTTTAACACTGAAGCTTTCTTT; CDR3: CASSQDINFNTEAFF; D: .; size: few; J: TRBJ1-1; V: TRBV4-3
DNA: TGTGCCAGCAGCATAGACAGGGTGGCCGGGGAGCTGTTTTTT; CDR3: CASSIDRVAGELFF; D: TRBD1; size: .; J: TRBJ2-2; V: TRBV6-1
DNA: TGTGCCACCGGACATGGGAACACTGAAGCTTTCTTT; CDR3: CATGHGNTEAFF; D: .; size: .; J: TRBJ1-1; V: TRBV2
DNA: TGTGCCAGCAGCTTGAGGGTATATGGCTACACCTTC; CDR3: CASSLRVYGYTF; D: .; size: .; J: TRBJ1-2; V: TRBV7-9
DNA: TGTGCCAGTAGAACGGGTGACTATGAGCAGTTCTTC; CDR3: CASRTGDYEQFF; D: .; size: .; J: TRBJ2-1; V: TRBV19
DNA: TGTGCCAGCAGTACCCCAGCGGGAGGTTACTACGAGCAGTACTTC; CDR3: CASSTPAGGYYEQYF; D: TRBD2; size: .; J: TRBJ2-7; V: TRBV6-5
DNA: TGCGCCAGTGGACTAGCGGGGGGGCCTAACACAGATACGCAGTATTTT; CDR3: CASGLAGGPNTDTQYF; D: TRBD2; size: .; J: TRBJ2-3; V: TRBV5-1
DNA: TGTGCCATCAAGGGACAGGACTCCTACGAGCAGTACTTC; CDR3: CAIKGQDSYEQYF; D: TRBD1; size: .; J: TRBJ2-7; V: TRBV10-3
DNA: TGCGCCAGCAGCCAAGAATTGCGCAGTCTGAACACTGAAGCTTTCTTT; CDR3: CASSQELRSLNTEAFF; D: .; size: once; J: TRBJ1-1; V: TRBV4-3
DNA: TGTGCCAGCGGGAAGGGGGCGCAAACCGGGGAGCTGTTTTTT; CDR3: CASGKGAQTGELFF; D: TRBD1; size: .; J: TRBJ2-2; V: TRBV2
DNA: TGCGCCAGCAGCCATTTGGGGGGAGTAGTTGAAAAACTGTTTTTT; CDR3: CASSHLGGVVEKLFF; D: .; size: .; J: TRBJ1-4; V: TRBV4-1
DNA: TGTGCCAGCAGCTTGCGGATAACTTCTAATTCACCCCTCCACTTT; CDR3: CASSLRITSNSPLHF; D: .; size: .; J: TRBJ1-6; V: TRBV5-6
DNA: TGTGCCAGCAGCCCGGGGGCAGCCACAGATACGCAGTATTTT; CDR3: CASSPGAATDTQYF; D: .; size: .; J: TRBJ2-3; V: TRBV7-2
DNA: TGTGCCAGCAGCTTAGCGGGGACAAACTACGAGCAGTACTTC; CDR3: CASSLAGTNYEQYF; D: .; size: .; J: TRBJ2-7; V: TRBV11-2
DNA: TGTGCCAGCAGTCCCCAGGGACTAGCTTACTACGAGCAGTACTTC; CDR3: CASSPQGLAYYEQYF; D: TRBD2; size: .; J: TRBJ2-7; V: TRBV27
DNA: TGTGCCAGCAGCTCAACAGGGGCTACGCTAGAAGGTGGCTACACCTTC; CDR3: CASSSTGATLEGGYTF; D: TRBD1; size: .; J: TRBJ1-2; V: TRBV7-2
DNA: TGTGCCAGCAGTTACTCGCAGAATCAGCCCCAGCATTTT; CDR3: CASSYSQNQPQHF; D: .; size: few; J: TRBJ1-5; V: TRBV6-5
DNA: TGTGCCAGCAGCCTACGAGAAAGGGGCTACACCTTC; CDR3: CASSLRERGYTF; D: .; size: few; J: TRBJ1-2; V: TRBV14
DNA: TGTGCCAGCAGCCTTGCCTACGAGCAGTACTTC; CDR3: CASSLAYEQYF; D: .; size: once; J: TRBJ2-7; V: TRBV25-1
DNA: TGCAGCGTTGTAGGGCTCGGAACTGAAGCTTTCTTT; CDR3: CSVVGLGTEAFF; D: .; size: .; J: TRBJ1-1; V: TRBV29-1
DNA: TGTGCCAGCATAGAGGGAGGGGCTGGAGATACGCAGTATTTT; CDR3: CASIEGGAGDTQYF; D: TRBD2; size: .; J: TRBJ2-3; V: TRBV6-1
DNA: TGTGCCAGCAGTTACGGTAACTGGGACGAGCAGTACTTC; CDR3: CASSYGNWDEQYF; D: .; size: .; J: TRBJ2-7; V: TRBV6-6
DNA: TGTGCCAGCAGTCCCAAATGGGGCGCGGATGAAAAACTGTTTTTT; CDR3: CASSPKWGADEKLFF; D: .; size: .; J: TRBJ1-4; V: TRBV2
DNA: TGTGCCATCAAAGGCACCCGAAGTACTGAAGCTTTCTTT; CDR3: CAIKGTRSTEAFF; D: .; size: .; J: TRBJ1-1; V: TRBV10-3
DNA: TGTGCCAGCAGCCCACAACCTCCTTATCCCTACGAGCAGTACTTC; CDR3: CASSPQPPYPYEQYF; D: .; size: .; J: TRBJ2-7; V: TRBV5-6
DNA: TGTGCCAGCAGCTTAGAGGGCGGGGGGTACCAAGAGACCCAGTACTTC; CDR3: CASSLEGGGYQETQYF; D: TRBD2; size: .; J: TRBJ2-5; V: TRBV7-2
DNA: TGTGCCAGCAGCTACGACAGGGGATGGGGGGAGCTGTTTTTT; CDR3: CASSYDRGWGELFF; D: TRBD1; size: once; J: TRBJ2-2; V: TRBV7-9
DNA: TGTGCCAGCAGTGGCGGAAAGGAAAAACTGTTTTTT; CDR3: CASSGGKEKLFF; D: .; size: .; J: TRBJ1-4; V: TRBV2
DNA: TGTGCCAGCAGCATGGGACAGCCCTATGGCTACACCTTC; CDR3: CASSMGQPYGYTF; D: TRBD1; size: .; J: TRBJ1-2; V: TRBV7-6
DNA: TGTGCCAGCAGTTCTGGACAGACGTACCAAGAGACCCAGTACTTC; CDR3: CASSSGQTYQETQYF; D: .; size: .; J: TRBJ2-5; V: TRBV13
DNA: TGTGCCAGCAGTCTCCCCAGGGGGCCCCAGCATTTT; CDR3: CASSLPRGPQHF; D: .; size: medium-sized; J: TRBJ1-5; V: TRBV28
DNA: TGCAGTGCTATCCAAGGTGAGCAGTTCTTC; CDR3: CSAIQGEQFF; D: .; size: .; J: TRBJ2-1; V: TRBV20-1
DNA: TGTGCCATCAGTGAGTCGGTCTTAGGCAATCAGCCCCAGCATTTT; CDR3: CAISESVLGNQPQHF; D: .; size: once; J: TRBJ1-5; V: TRBV10-3
DNA: TGTGCCAGCAGCCAACAGGGGGTGGCCAAAAACATTCAGTACTTC; CDR3: CASSQQGVAKNIQYF; D: TRBD1; size: .; J: TRBJ2-4; V: TRBV14
DNA: TGTGCCAGTAGTAGGACAGGGGAGAGGGAAGCTTTCTTT; CDR3: CASSRTGEREAFF; D: TRBD1; size: once; J: TRBJ1-1; V: TRBV19
DNA: TGTGCCAGCAGCTTAAAAGGAGGGACTGAAGCTTTCTTT; CDR3: CASSLKGGTEAFF; D: .; size: .; J: TRBJ1-1; V: TRBV7-6
DNA: TGTGCCAGCAGCTTGCAGGGGATGAACACTGAAGCTTTCTTT; CDR3: CASSLQGMNTEAFF; D: .; size: few; J: TRBJ1-1; V: TRBV5-4
DNA: TGTGCCAGCAGCCTCGACGGCGGGGGATTCGGTGGCTACACCTTC; CDR3: CASSLDGGGFGGYTF; D: .; size: once; J: TRBJ1-2; V: TRBV5-5
DNA: TGTGCTAGTGCTCCCTCGGGAGCTAACTATGGCTACACCTTC; CDR3: CASAPSGANYGYTF; D: .; size: .; J: TRBJ1-2; V: TRBV12-5